This entry lists 29 T cell receptor beta chains sequenced from one sample in a study of T-cell reconstitution after alpha-beta-depleted transplantation in children (dated by TCRdb to the mid-2010s). The library relied on PCR. Sequenced using an Illumina HiSeq 2500. Molecular barcoding was employed in the preparation of TCR libraries, with unique molecular identifiers being used to normalize TCRbeta repertoire quantification. The public reads were quality trimmed at Q25 with fastp and then assembled into clones with MiXCR by TCRdb, keeping productive beta chains. When rows share a CDR3 protein, they turn into one entry using the most common DNA and genes. Here the sample has about 460,000 distinct CDR3 sequences; 9.5% to 15% occur a single time. About 5% of the sample lies in the top ten. Source: PBMCs from the stem cell graft donor, taken from the stem cell graft. These receptors were taken from a human donor who donated a stem cell graft to a child with combined immunodeficiency.

This clonotype was counted at least ten times. This chain links TRBV7-2 with TRBJ2-7, with TRBD2 matching over 11 bases. Germline CDR1 is SGHTA and CDR2 is FQGNSA. With V trimmed by 1 base and J by 9 bases, 8 bases remained unmatched. The CDR3 consists of 15 residues. The CDR3 nucleotides are TGTGCCAGCAGCTTAGAGGTGACTAGCGGGACAGGGCAGTACTTC. Its protein is CASSLEVTSGTGQYF.

In this sample, this clonotype turned up a few times. The CDR3 DNA sequence: TGTGCCACGTATAGCTCCGGTGAGCAGTTCTTC. This gives the protein CATYSSGEQFF. The gene calls are TRBV2 and TRBJ2-1, with no clear D. CDR1 is SNHLY and CDR2 is FYNNEI in the germline V gene. The CDR3 totals 11 residues. The ends were cut back, 10 bases at V and 9 bases at J, with 13 bases in the middle.

This clonotype was seen a few times. The chain is built from TRBV2 and TRBJ2-4; no firm D call. Deletions cut 3 bases from V and 0 bases from J, with 12 bases between. Per germline, CDR1 SNHLY and CDR2 FYNNEI. CDR3 length: 16 residues. This CDR3 reads CASSDPLDRAKNIQYF. The CDR3 nucleotides are TGTGCCAGCAGTGACCCCTTGGATAGAGCCAAAAACATTCAGTACTTC. Drawing the rest from reference TRBV2 and TRBJ2-4, the complete variable domain is EPEVTQTPSHQVTQMGQEVILRCVPISNHLYFYWYRQILGQKVEFLVSFYNNEISEKSEIFDDQFSVERPDGSNFTLKIRSTKLEDSAMYFCASSDPLDRAKNIQYFGAGTRLSVL.

This clonotype was counted a few times. The chain has TRBV19 and TRBJ1-1, with TRBD1 matching 9 bases. The junction had 6 bases not matched to a gene; V was cut back by 4 bases and J by 6 bases. The CDR3 sequence is 14 residues long. Germline CDR1 LNHDA, CDR2 SQIVND (reference sequence). The CDR3 coding sequence is TGTGCCAGTAGTACGGGACAGGGTCCGTCTGAAGCTTTCTTT. Residues: CASSTGQGPSEAFF.

The V and J genes are TRBV6-1 and TRBJ2-1; TRBD2 matches 9 bases. Germline V gene data show CDR1 as MNHNS and CDR2 as SASEGT. The CDR3 totals 15 residues. Germline trimming cut 5 bases from V and 4 bases from J; bases unmatched to any gene: 6. In DNA, the CDR3 is TGTGCCAGCAGTCCCGTAGCGGGAGCATACAATGAGCAGTTCTTC. Protein product: CASSPVAGAYNEQFF.

The table lists this clonotype with a few counts. The chain is built from TRBV12-3 or TRBV12-4 and TRBJ2-4; TRBD2 might be the D (6 bases). V gave up 7 bases and J gave up 8 bases, with 21 bases separating them. The CDR3 spans 15 residues. CDR3 DNA sequence: TGTGCCAGCACCACCGGATTCCGGGACTGGGACATTCAGTACTTC. Its translation: CASTTGFRDWDIQYF.

Of note for this clonotype: Since no conserved phenylalanine or tryptophan closes the CDR3, a read error is the likely cause. The chain is built from TRBV7-2 and TRBJ1-2, with a weak D call TRBD1 (5 bases). Trimming cost V 5 bases and J 4 bases, with 11 bases left between them. The CDR3 spans 13 residues. Germline CDR1 and CDR2: SGHTA and FQGNSA. The CDR3 region is CASSPGPTYGYTY. CDR3 nucleotides: TGTGCCAGCAGCCCGGGACCGACCTATGGCTACACCTAC.

This clonotype was detected many times. The chain uses TRBV28 and TRBJ1-2; D not certain. CDR1 is MDHEN and CDR2 is SYDVKM in the germline V gene. V was cut by 10 bases and J by 5 bases, with 14 bases left in between. The CDR3 is 12 residues long. The CDR3 nucleotides read TGTGCCACCTTCGACAATGGGTATGGCTACACCTTC. Protein product: CATFDNGYGYTF.

This clonotype was seen more than once but under ten times. The chain combines TRBV3-1 with TRBJ2-1, with 9 nucleotides matching TRBD1. V was pared by 4 bases and J by 7 bases, with 14 bases of the junction left unmatched. Germline CDR1 and CDR2: LGHDT and YNNKEL (reference sequence). This CDR3 is 17 amino acids long. Here the CDR3 reads CASSRFRLGQGINEQFF. The CDR3 coding sequence is TGTGCCAGCAGCCGCTTTAGACTGGGACAGGGAATAAATGAGCAGTTCTTC.

This clonotype has more than one count but fewer than ten. V and J are TRBV5-6 and TRBJ2-7; TRBD1 matches at 9 bases. The CDR3 covers 15 residues. The V gene's germline CDR1 is SGHDT and CDR2 YYEEEE. Unmatched junction bases numbered 6, after V lost 0 bases and J lost 5 bases. In DNA form, the CDR3 reads TGTGCCAGCAGCTTGGCCGGACAGGGGAGACACGAGCAGTACTTC. The encoded protein is CASSLAGQGRHEQYF. Combining the CDR3 with reference TRBV5-6 and TRBJ2-7 gives the whole variable domain DAGVTQSPTHLIKTRGQQVTLRCSPKSGHDTVSWYQQALGQGPQFIFQYYEEEERQRGNFPDRFSGHQFPNYSSELNVNALLLGDSALYLCASSLAGQGRHEQYFGPGTRLTVT.

This clonotype was recorded many times. The CDR3 region is CSASELAGGRDTQYF. CDR3 nucleotides: TGCAGTGCTTCCGAACTAGCGGGAGGGCGGGATACGCAGTATTTT. The chain recombines TRBV20-1 with TRBJ2-3; 13 bases map to TRBD2. V was pared by 5 bases and J by 6 bases, with 8 bases of the junction left unmatched. The CDR3 runs 15 residues. CDR1 is DFQATT and CDR2 is SNEGSKA in the germline V gene (reference sequence).

The genes are TRBV2 and TRBJ2-7; D not certain. CDR3 length: 12 residues. The germline V gene encodes CDR1 SNHLY and CDR2 FYNNEI. V was pared by 2 bases and J by 3 bases, with 5 bases between. The CDR3: CASSEYIYEQYF. CDR3 bases: TGTGCCAGCAGTGAATACATCTACGAGCAGTACTTC.

This clonotype was seen a handful of times. The V call is TRBV6-2 or TRBV6-3, the J call TRBJ1-1; D call uncertain. V was cut by 2 bases and J by 0 bases, with 10 bases left in between. From germline, CDR1 is MNHEY and CDR2 SVGEGT. The CDR3 covers 15 residues. CDR3 DNA sequence: TGTGCCAGCAGTTACGATCCCAGAATGAACACTGAAGCTTTCTTT. This translates into CASSYDPRMNTEAFF.

This clonotype was recorded at least ten times. The chain joins TRBV24-1 to TRBJ2-2, with 9 bases matching TRBD1. The CDR3 is 16 residues long. V dropped 4 bases and J dropped 4; count of bases not matched to a gene: 6. The germline V gene encodes CDR1 KGHDR and CDR2 SFDVKD. The CDR3 here is CATSEPGQGPTGELFF. The CDR3 DNA reads as TGTGCCACCAGTGAACCGGGACAGGGACCCACCGGGGAGCTGTTTTTT.

This chain uses TRBV20-1 with TRBJ1-1; D is uncertain. The V gene lost 7 bases and the J gene lost 3 bases, with 12 bases spanning the gap. The CDR3 totals 12 residues. Germline assignment: CDR1 DFQATT and CDR2 SNEGSKA (reference sequence). In DNA, the CDR3 is TGCAGTGTAAGGGTGGTGGACACTGAAGCTTTCTTT. Its translation is CSVRVVDTEAFF.

This clonotype was observed a handful of times. V and J are TRBV27 and TRBJ2-7, with a possible D match to TRBD2 (5 bases). Germline CDR1 is MNHEY and CDR2 is SMNVEV (reference sequence). Trimming removed 6 bases from V and 0 bases from J, with 12 bases in between. This CDR3 contains 14 residues. The CDR3 DNA reads as TGTGCCAGCAGGGGAGAAGAGGGCTCCTACGAGCAGTACTTC. Its protein product is CASRGEEGSYEQYF.

In this sample, this clonotype turned up a few times. This sequence joins TRBV12-3 or TRBV12-4 and TRBJ1-1; D uncertain. This CDR3 has 14 residues. V lost 3 bases, J lost 0 bases, and 8 bases lay in between. The chain's CDR3 is CASSFGRVNTEAFF. CDR3 DNA: TGTGCCAGCAGTTTCGGCCGAGTGAACACTGAAGCTTTCTTT.

The V call is TRBV3-1, the J call TRBJ1-5; 9 bases are shared with TRBD1. The CDR3 length is 15 residues. Germline CDR1 and CDR2: LGHDT and YNNKEL (reference sequence). Trimming removed 4 bases from V and 3 bases from J; junction bases left unmatched: 4. CDR3 DNA: TGTGCCAGCAGCCTACAGGGGGCTGCCAATCAGCCCCAGCATTTT. It is translated as CASSLQGAANQPQHF.

This clonotype was seen only a few times. The chain uses TRBV6-6 and TRBJ2-7; D remains ambiguous. Germline V gives CDR1 MNHNY, CDR2 SVGAGI (reference sequence). Trimming took 6 bases from V and 6 from J, leaving 15 bases between them. CDR3 length equals 13 residues. The CDR3 DNA follows: TGTGCCAGCAGAAACGAGGAAGGGCGCGAGCAGTACTTC. As protein: CASRNEEGREQYF.

Ten or more counts support this clonotype. V and J are TRBV5-4 and TRBJ2-1; D might be TRBD1 (6 bases). The CDR3 is 15 residues long. CDR1 and CDR2 (germline): SGHNT, YYREEE (reference sequence). Trimming stripped 4 bases from V and 2 bases from J, with 13 bases between. CDR3: CASSLQGGTYNEQFF. The DNA of the CDR3 is TGTGCCAGCAGCCTACAGGGCGGAACCTACAATGAGCAGTTCTTC.

This clonotype was seen ten or more times. The chain employs TRBV20-1 and TRBJ2-1, with 15 bases lining up with TRBD2. Germline V gives CDR1 DFQATT, CDR2 SNEGSKA (reference sequence). J lost 7 bases, V lost 3 bases, and 4 bases had no gene match. The CDR3 contains 15 residues. The CDR3 sequence: CSARKGLAGGNEQFF. CDR3 DNA sequence: TGCAGTGCTAGGAAGGGACTAGCGGGAGGAAATGAGCAGTTCTTC.

This clonotype was found a few times. The chain employs TRBV12-3 or TRBV12-4 and TRBJ2-1; no firm D call. Trimming shortened V by 5 bases and J by 9 bases, and 8 bases separated the two germline ends. There are 11 residues in the CDR3. The chain's CDR3 is CASSPMGEQFF. The CDR3 DNA follows: TGTGCCAGCAGTCCCATGGGTGAGCAGTTCTTC.

In this sample, this clonotype turned up a few times. The chain recombines TRBV6-5 with TRBJ1-2, with D perhaps matching TRBD1 (6 bases). Trimming pared 5 bases from V and 8 bases from J, leaving 12 bases between. Germline V lookup: CDR1 MNHEY, CDR2 SVGAGI. The CDR3 length is 12 residues. CDR3 sequence (DNA): TGTGCCAGCAGTAGACAGGATGAAGGCTACACCTTC. The encoded protein is CASSRQDEGYTF.

The rearrangement joins TRBV12-3 or TRBV12-4 to TRBJ2-5, with a weak D call TRBD2 (7 bases). Trimming left V 5 bases short and J 5 bases short, with 15 bases between. This CDR3 is built from 14 residues. The CDR3 spells CASSPWGGFETQYF. CDR3 DNA sequence: TGTGCCAGCAGTCCCTGGGGGGGCTTTGAGACCCAGTACTTC.

The rearrangement joins TRBV12-5 to TRBJ2-3; 10 nucleotides match TRBD1. Losses at the gene ends were 3 bases for V and 0 bases for J; bases not matched to a gene: 6. The germline gives CDR1 LGHNT, CDR2 FRNRAP. The CDR3 contains 17 residues. CDR3 amino acids: CASGFGTGETSTDTQYF. CDR3 bases: TGTGCTAGTGGTTTCGGGACAGGGGAAACTAGCACAGATACGCAGTATTTT.

The table lists this clonotype with a few counts. The gene calls are TRBV6-2 or TRBV6-3 and TRBJ1-6; D call uncertain. There are 12 residues in the CDR3. Trimming took off 4 bases at V and 9 bases at J, with 7 bases between the two ends. CDR1 MNHEY and CDR2 SVGEGT come from the germline V gene. The CDR3 sequence is CASSSAGSPLHF. CDR3 DNA: TGTGCCAGCAGTTCCGCGGGTTCACCCCTCCACTTT.

The sample holds a few counts of this clonotype. The V gene is TRBV3-1, the J gene TRBJ2-3, with D uncertain. The V end was cut by 3 bases, the J end by 5 bases, with 9 bases between. The CDR3 loop spans 13 amino acids. Germline assignment: CDR1 LGHDT and CDR2 YNNKEL (reference sequence). In DNA form, the CDR3 reads TGTGCCAGCAGCCAGATACTTAAAGATACGCAGTATTTT. It is translated as CASSQILKDTQYF.

Regarding this clonotype: A read error may produce the germline difference seen at one junction end. V usage is TRBV27 and J usage is TRBJ2-3; tentative D call: TRBD2 (6 bases). Germline CDR1 MNHEY, CDR2 SMNVEV (reference sequence). This CDR3 is 16 amino acids long. CDR3 coding DNA: TGTGCCAGTAGTTACGGTGGGTCAGGGAGGACAGATACGCAGTATTTT. Amino acid sequence: CASSYGGSGRTDTQYF.

The CDR3: CASSLAWRGRGDNEQFF. DNA of the CDR3: TGTGCCAGCAGCTTAGCGTGGCGTGGCAGGGGAGACAATGAGCAGTTCTTC. This chain joins TRBV11-1 and TRBJ2-1, with TRBD1 as a possible D gene (6 bases). Germline CDR1 and CDR2: SGHAT and FQDESV (reference sequence). CDR3 length equals 17 residues. V was pared by 0 bases and J by 5 bases, with 17 bases between.